One T cell receptor (beta chain) is described in this entry. This clonotype was counted only a few times. It lacks a known antigen. Base qualities are not at hand, and no much larger clone is one base apart. V was cut back by 2 bases and J by 8 bases, leaving a gap of 9 bases between them. CDR1 and CDR2 are read off the germline V gene (reference sequence) as LNHDA and SQIVND. The CDR3 has 13 amino acids, counting the end cysteine and phenylalanine. Just the 39-base CDR3 DNA is kept, in frame starting at base 1. The data were obtained in a study of regulatory T cells in long-lasting Graves disease (dated by TCRdb to about 2021). Background on the whole study: Newly diagnosed Graves' disease patients had taken antithyroid drugs for less than 3 months. Patients with persistent Graves' disease were compared with patients with newly diagnosed Graves' disease using TCR sequencing and RNA sequencing of peripheral blood. The study was conducted in China and was registered as a clinical trial. A total of around 35 samples underwent TCR sequencing: some 13 from persistent and approximately 20 from newly diagnosed Graves' disease patients. Findings and caveats that apply to the study as a whole: The authors acknowledged the small sample size as a limitation that may reduce accuracy. Patients with persistent disease shared more public clonotypes (over 2,500) than newly diagnosed patients did (around 980). Only peripheral blood was studied, because thyroid tissue, the primary lesion, was inaccessible. Preferential use of TRBV28, TRBJ1-2 and TRBJ2-5 was observed in persistent disease, whereas TRBV20-1 and TRBJ2-1 were favored in newly diagnosed disease. Compared with newly diagnosed patients, persistent Graves' disease patients had lower TCR Shannon entropy and fewer highly expanded clones, which suggests clonal expansion. Sequencing and analysis were restricted to the TCR beta chain.

The label giving this sample's time point can be read as: newly diagnosed GD, antithyroid drugs for less than 3 months. For both TCR sequencing and RNA sequencing, RNA was extracted from PBMCs in TRIzol. The diagnosis of Graves' disease was made according to American Thyroid Association guidelines. Recruitment of patients was carried out at an endocrinology department in Xi'an, China. From each patient, about 9 milliliters of peripheral blood was collected into an EDTA anticoagulant tube. Ficoll Paque Plus density gradient separation was used to isolate PBMCs, and no further T cell sorting was done. An Agilent 2100 Bioanalyzer and agarose gel were used to check RNA quality, and a NanoDrop 2000 was used to measure RNA concentration. Library creation used multiplex PCR. These reads were obtained on an Illumina HiSeq 4000. CDR3 regions were amplified by Arm-PCR with iRepertoire HTBI primers to construct TCR beta libraries. Before sequencing, the PCR products went through gel purification. The paper's processing steps were these. Across samples, 60 to 75 TRBV and roughly 15 TRBJ segments were identified and used for gene usage analysis of CDR3 amino acid clonotypes. COPE and FqMerger were used to merge filtered high-quality paired reads into contigs. Contigs were aligned with BLAST to IMGT TRBV, TRBD and TRBJ reference genes, and CDR3 was defined per IMGT. Any clonotype with a frequency above 0.1% was counted as a highly expanded clone. Shannon entropy served as the measure of repertoire diversity, while the Gini coefficient captured V-J evenness. Clonotypes shared by more than one individual were considered public. The public reads were reprocessed in TCRdb via fastp at Q25 and MiXCR, keeping in-frame beta chains. Records with the same CDR3 protein are collapsed into one entry carrying the most frequent genes and DNA. These V and J calls rely on TCRdb rather than the paper's analysis. For this sample the table gives around 250,000 distinct CDR3 sequences, of which 18% were detected only once. Of the sample, 11% to 15% falls within the top ten clones.

The same data also went into a second study, on T cells in Graves' hyperthyroidism and ophthalmopathy. The second investigation adds: Stable Graves' hyperthyroidism was defined as no progression to ophthalmopathy during 18 months of follow-up. Hyperthyroidism patients were newly diagnosed, had a disease duration of under 2 months, and were aged 18 to 65 years. Any patient with an uncontrolled infection, another autoimmune disease, pregnancy or lactation was excluded. Diagnoses were established on the basis of clinical symptoms, serum thyroxine and TRAb, thyroid ultrasound, and orbital computed tomography. The first round of RT-PCR for the TCR CDR3 was performed with the HTBI primer set and the Qiagen OneStep RT-PCR kit. Most expanded thyroid clonotypes (frequency above 0.001) were also detected in blood, suggesting blood repertoires may reflect thyroid immune responses. A model built on a 13 V-J signature distinguished ophthalmopathy from stable hyperthyroidism, reaching about 88% sensitivity and about 81% specificity in cross-validation and 80%/75% in testing. In validation, progression to ophthalmopathy was predicted by the model with roughly 69% sensitivity and approximately 78% specificity, a median of approximately 6.5 months before onset. To identify TCR V-J signatures that set the groups apart, the researchers used a discovery cohort of 90 to 100 patients, made up of approximately 43 with Graves' ophthalmopathy and 55 to 65 with stable Graves' hyperthyroidism. Prospective prediction of ophthalmopathy was tested in an independent validation cohort of some 19 hyperthyroidism patients and 15 to 17 patients who later progressed to ophthalmopathy. The 100 or so discovery patients were divided at random into training and test sets in a 7:3 ratio. In roughly six Graves' hyperthyroidism patients, the study also compared T-cell repertoires from thyroid tissue with T-cell repertoires from blood. Once sampling was done, hyperthyroidism patients were given methimazole at a starting dose of 30 mg daily, whereas ophthalmopathy patients were given high-dose intravenous methylprednisolone. The libraries were constructed in a second round of multiplex PCR and then size-selected and purified. Libraries were sequenced paired-end with 100 bp reads on an Illumina HiSeq2000. Raw data were processed with SOAPnuke, discarding reads with adapters, uncalled bases, mean Phred below 15, or no exact constant-primer or identifier match. High-quality paired reads were merged using COPE v1.2.5, and each unique nucleotide sequence was defined as a clonotype. Clonotypes were aligned to IMGT TRBV, TRBD and TRBJ reference segments using MiTCR v1.1. The analysis was restricted to V-J combinations with a frequency above 0.0001, which together covered 99% to 99.2% of the repertoires. The TCS score was defined as the ratio of F50 (clonal expansion) to E x V (chaos), calculated using BLOSUM62-based TCRdist between CDR3 peptides within each V-J. Welch's t-statistics and random forest reduced some 510 V-J features to around 14, which were used in a naive Bayes classifier (R e1071). Sample size was not statistically predetermined, and investigators were not blinded to group allocation. According to the paper, TCR Vbeta CDR3 sequencing was carried out on over 130 peripheral blood samples, which came from under 50 ophthalmopathy, around 75 hyperthyroidism and around 17 progressor patients.

Sample: peripheral blood mononuclear cells (PBMCs), taken at new diagnosis, from a patient treated with antithyroid drugs. The V and J segments used are TRBV19 and TRBJ2-2; no D segment can be confidently identified. The sequence was obtained from a woman aged 25 to 45 with Graves disease. Donor details come from another sample of the same person, matched by shared clones. In nucleotides, the sequence is TGTGCCAGTAGTATATTGCCCGGGGGGGAGCTGTTTTTT. It is translated as CASSILPGGELFF.